The subject of this entry is one T cell receptor (beta chain). The junction departs from germline at one end; a sequencing error may be responsible. This entry belongs to a study of blood T cells in healthy people across ages. Turning to the study itself: Template switching caught about one barcoded beta molecule for each two T cells.

For the second PCR, which ran for roughly 6 to 12 cycles, a sample-barcoded 5' primer and a J-beta primer mix were used. The template-switch adaptor was a 5' adaptor with 12 random nucleotides. It tagged each cDNA molecule. TCRdb fed the 5' RACE reads into MiXCR, producing one record per CDR3 protein. Among 850,000 to 1,300,000 distinct CDR3 sequences listed, 40% to 50% were seen once. The CDR3 is 14 amino acids. The V gene is TRBV12-3 or TRBV12-4, the J gene TRBJ2-1; tentatively, D is TRBD1 (7 bases). TRBJ2-7 matches the DNA end more closely, so the J call is doubtful. Sample: blood. The receptor was derived from a woman aged 60-75 years in good health. CDR3 bases: TGTGCCCGCAGGGGGGAAAGCTCCTACAATGAGCAGTACTTC. It translates to CARRGESSYNEQYF.